The clone carrying this TCR beta chain came up many times. Its antigen is as yet unknown. Every naive CD8 library was made from between about 18,000 and 1,100,000 sorted cells with 10%, 30% or 50% RNA. Sorting was used to obtain naive CD8 T cells (CD8+CD4-CCR7+CD45RA+). This sample stems from a study of molecular identifiers for immune sequencing clone quantification. Across the whole study: Replicate runs used RNA from roughly 18,000 or 92,000 naive CD8 cells, which was split five ways into aliquots, and four of those aliquots were then sequenced.

Findings of the study overall: Whereas clones above 20 RNA copies held under 1% of naive-cell molecules, they held over 98% of effector molecules.

The germline V and J ends were trimmed by 3 bases and 5 bases, with 10 bases remaining between them. The CDR3 is 14 residues long. Germline CDR1 MNHEY, CDR2 SMNVEV (reference sequence). MiXCR, run by TCRdb on the PCR reads, gives a single entry per CDR3 protein. The table lists just under 650,000 distinct CDR3 sequences, 15% to 20% of them singletons. The sample consisted of naive CD8+ T cells from blood, with Jurkat cell RNA spiked in. Subset here: FACS-sorted CD8+CD4-CCR7+CD45RA+ naive T cells. The genes are TRBV27 and TRBJ2-2, with D perhaps matching TRBD2 (5 bases). This clonotype originated in a human donor in good health. Some libraries in this study had Jurkat cell RNA spiked in. CDR3 protein: CASSFEGRTGELFF. The CDR3 DNA reads as TGTGCCAGCAGTTTTGAGGGAAGAACCGGGGAGCTGTTTTTT.